The sequence of this T cell receptor beta chain was determined in a study of blood T cell repertoires in COVID-19. Study-level information: Sample material is recorded as cDNA or gDNA derived from T cells, B-cell-depleted T cells, or PBMCs.

The germline gives CDR1 SGHTA, CDR2 FQGNSA. The length of the CDR3 is 19 residues. V shed 2 bases and J 9 bases; nucleotides not matched to a gene: 22. Using immunoSEQ multiplex PCR, the repertoire was profiled, and TCRdb retains in-frame clones only, with some absent. The repertoire consists of some 100,000 clones, with about 91% occurring once and the leading ten covering approximately 5.2%. Specimen: peripheral blood. The rearrangement uses TRBV7-2 and TRBJ2-1, with TRBD1 identical over 7 bases. This TCR came from a woman of 80 years or more with active COVID-19. The CDR3 coding sequence is TGTGCCAGCAGCTTACCCCTATACCGACAGGGCCGTACATGGGGTGAGCAGTTCTTC. Its translation is CASSLPLYRQGRTWGEQFF.